This T cell receptor (beta chain) is from a study of cytomegalovirus exposure and HLA in healthy donors. Broader study findings: A further, later analysis showed that HLA-associated TCR beta chains (compared with equally common others) were more clonally expanded. Presence/absence results assume similar sequencing depth per donor, which may not hold.

It was with 60 Vbeta and 13 Jbeta primers that the PCR ran. Generated by immunoSEQ multiplex PCR, the TCRdb table keeps only in-frame clones and is missing some. Among 150,000 to 200,000 clones, roughly 67% were seen once, and the ten largest hold roughly 5.4%. Germline-derived CDR1 and CDR2 are LNHDA and SQIVND (reference sequence). J gave up 3 bases and V 8 bases, and 8 bases lay outside the gene matches. CDR3 length: 16 residues. On this clone: Its target is not known.

The sequence was obtained from a young woman in good health and CMV-seropositive. The rearrangement joins TRBV19 to TRBJ2-3, with 13 positions matching TRBD2. The specimen was PBMCs. CDR3 amino acids: CASAPGLAGKTDTQYF. In DNA, the CDR3 is TGTGCCAGTGCACCGGGACTAGCGGGGAAAACAGATACGCAGTATTTT.